This TCR beta chain is from a study of post-analysis software for immune sequencing data. The study's findings and limits: Patients showed TRBV5-6, TRBV5-1 and TRBV20-1 among several TRBV segments more frequent than in controls. When the samples were clustered directly with F measure, those that had been prepared in the same batch showed strong co-clustering.

This CDR3 has 14 amino acids. Germline values: CDR1 LNHNV, CDR2 YYDKDF (reference sequence). About this clonotype: Its antigen is as yet unknown. The junction departs from germline at one end; a sequencing error may be responsible.

Unique molecular identifiers tagged the TCR beta cDNA libraries. TCRdb passed the PCR reads through MiXCR, listing each CDR3 protein once. Here the sample spans around 500,000 distinct CDR3 sequences, around a third being singletons. The chain has TRBV15 and TRBJ1-2, with 10 bases lining up with TRBD1. Sequences were obtained from blood. The origin of this receptor is a girl aged 2-17 years with multiple sclerosis. CDR3 coding DNA: TGTGCCACCGGCGGGGACAGGGGTAACTACGGCTACACCTTC. Protein: CATGGDRGNYGYTF.